A single sample is the source of the 8 T cell receptor beta chains below, sequenced in a study of response to subunit inactivated influenza vaccine. TCRdb passed the RT-PCR reads through MiXCR, listing each CDR3 protein once. The sample contains about 580,000 distinct CDR3 sequences, 11% to 15% of which appear only once. The sample consisted of PBMCs from blood, taken approximately 12 days after vaccination. All receptors come from a man aged 50 or older who received an inactivated influenza vaccine.

This clonotype was found a few times. The CDR3 DNA reads TGTGCCAGCAGTTTAGCGGGGACAAGAGCCAAAAACATTCAGTACTTC. It yields the protein CASSLAGTRAKNIQYF. V usage is TRBV28 and J usage is TRBJ2-4; D is possibly TRBD1 or TRBD2 (6 bases each). Trimming shortened V by 2 bases and J by 0 bases, and 11 bases separated the two germline ends. Germline CDR1 is MDHEN and CDR2 is SYDVKM. This CDR3 is 16 amino acids long.

V is TRBV30 and J is TRBJ2-7; 8 nucleotides align to TRBD2. This CDR3 has 17 residues. Per germline, CDR1 GTSNPN and CDR2 SVGIG (reference sequence). Trimming cost V 2 bases and J 2 bases; bases outside gene matches: 14. This CDR3 reads CAWSPPRGRKSPYEQYF. The CDR3 DNA sequence: TGTGCCTGGAGTCCTCCCCGCGGGAGGAAATCCCCCTACGAGCAGTACTTC.

This clonotype was detected a few times. The chain couples TRBV7-9 to TRBJ2-1; tentatively, D is TRBD1 (6 bases). There are 14 residues in the CDR3. Trimming took off 2 bases at V and 6 bases at J, with 11 bases between the two ends. Germline loops: CDR1 SEHNR, CDR2 FQNEAQ (reference sequence). For the CDR3, the DNA is TGTGCCAGCAGCTTAACGGGCAGGGGCAATGAGCAGTTCTTC. Protein: CASSLTGRGNEQFF.

Only a few counts were recorded for this clonotype. V gene TRBV12-3 or TRBV12-4 combines with J gene TRBJ1-5; 8 bases line up with TRBD1. Trimming took 6 bases from V and 5 from J; bases not matched to a gene: 9. The CDR3 is 15 residues long. This CDR3 is CASSPSDREHQPQHF. DNA for the CDR3: TGTGCCAGCAGCCCGTCGGACAGGGAGCATCAGCCCCAGCATTTT.

The chain carries TRBV20-1 and TRBJ2-1, with 12 bases aligning to TRBD2. Germline V gene lookup returns CDR1 DFQATT and CDR2 SNEGSKA (reference sequence). The ends lost 3 bases at V and 9 bases at J; junction bases unmatched: 6. This CDR3 spans 14 amino acids. CDR3 coding DNA: TGCAGTGCTAGTATGGCTAGCGGGGGGGGTGAGCAGTTCTTC. Translation gives CSASMASGGGEQFF.

This clonotype was seen a few times. The gene calls are TRBV7-6 and TRBJ2-7; 9 bases agree with TRBD2. Germline V gives CDR1 SGHVS, CDR2 FNYEAQ. CDR3 size: 14 residues. Germline trimming cut 5 bases from V and 4 bases from J; bases unmatched to any gene: 6. The CDR3 coding sequence is TGTGCCAGCAGCCCCAGACTAGCGGATTACGAGCAGTACTTC. Translating gives CASSPRLADYEQYF.

This clonotype was seen more than once but under ten times. The chain carries TRBV7-9 and TRBJ1-2; D not resolved. V dropped 0 bases and J dropped 2 bases, with 13 bases sitting between them. CDR1 is SEHNR, CDR2 FQNEAQ, per germline (reference sequence). The CDR3 loop spans 16 amino acids. The CDR3 DNA is TGTGCCAGCAGCTTAGCCACCCTGGCCCGCAACTATGGCTACACCTTC. Translating gives CASSLATLARNYGYTF.

This clonotype has a handful of counts. This chain links TRBV2 with TRBJ2-7, with TRBD1 as a possible D gene (5 bases). This CDR3 comprises 15 residues. V was pared by 4 bases and J by 0 bases, with 13 bases between. Germline V gene data show CDR1 as SNHLY and CDR2 as FYNNEI. CDR3: CASSGRAIISYEQYF. DNA of the CDR3: TGTGCCAGCAGTGGCAGGGCCATCATCTCCTACGAGCAGTACTTC.